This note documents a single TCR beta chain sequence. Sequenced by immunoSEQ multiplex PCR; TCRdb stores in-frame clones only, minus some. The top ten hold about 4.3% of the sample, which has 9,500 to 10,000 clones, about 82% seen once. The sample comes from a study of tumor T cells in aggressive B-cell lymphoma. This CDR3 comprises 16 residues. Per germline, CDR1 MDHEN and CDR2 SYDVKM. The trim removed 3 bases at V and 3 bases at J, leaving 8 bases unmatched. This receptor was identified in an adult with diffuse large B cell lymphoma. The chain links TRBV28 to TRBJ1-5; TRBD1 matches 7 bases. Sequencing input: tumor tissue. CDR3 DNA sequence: TGTGCCAGCAGTTTTGGGGGACAGAGAGTCAATCAGCCCCAGCATTTT. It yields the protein CASSFGGQRVNQPQHF.